The clone carrying this T cell receptor beta chain was found a few times. Its antigen remains unknown. The germline V gene has CDR1 LGHDT and CDR2 YNNKEL (reference sequence). There are 15 residues in the CDR3. Trimming removed 4 bases from V and 1 base from J; junction bases left unmatched: 6. TCRdb analysed the 5' RACE reads with MiXCR anew, one entry per CDR3 protein. The table includes 450,000 to 650,000 distinct CDR3 sequences, just over 20% detected once. This specimen comes from a study of T cells after yellow fever vaccination. General observations from the study: Reappearance after the booster was observed for most primary-vaccination clones (roughly 96% CD4, roughly 90% CD8).

The chain carries TRBV3-1 and TRBJ1-1; 7 bases map to TRBD1. Sequencing used PBMCs, obtained less than 25 days after the first yellow fever vaccination. The source of this sequence is a man between 18 and 35 years old who received the YFV17D yellow fever vaccine. The CDR3 sequence: CASSPIGGPNTEAFF. In DNA, the CDR3 is TGTGCCAGCAGCCCTATAGGGGGCCCGAACACTGAAGCTTTCTTT.